Here is one T cell receptor (beta chain) with its context. Its specificity is not known. Adult allogeneic hematopoietic cell transplant recipients with steroid-refractory graft-versus-host disease were prospectively enrolled for research autopsy. Several lines of graft-versus-host disease therapy were given to all patients, all with gastrointestinal involvement. Autopsy tissues included GI tract, liver, skin and lymphoid organs. The source of the sample is a study of tissue T cells after allogeneic stem cell transplantation. Study outcomes and limitations: Only a limited share of tissue TCRs appeared in blood or spleen.

Method: immunoSEQ multiplex PCR; TCRdb's copy keeps in-frame clones and lacks some. The sample carries approximately 1,800 clones, about three quarters recorded once. This CDR3 is built from 12 residues. J gave up 5 bases and V 4 bases, and 4 bases lay outside the gene matches. Per germline, CDR1 SQVTM and CDR2 ANQGSEA. The receptor was isolated from a male patient aged 35 to 69 with steroid-refractory graft-versus-host disease after an allogeneic stem cell transplant. Part of the T cell pool may stem from the graft donor. The input for sequencing was colon tissue, taken at autopsy. The V gene is TRBV29-1, the J gene TRBJ2-5, with 7 bases identical to TRBD2. CDR3 amino acids: CSVARRGETQYF. The CDR3 bases are TGCAGCGTTGCCAGGCGGGGGGAGACCCAGTACTTC.